The clone carrying this TCR beta chain came up many times. What it binds is not known. TCRdb independently ran MiXCR on the 5' RACE reads; one entry per CDR3 protein. The sample lists 450,000 to 650,000 distinct CDR3 sequences, approximately 16% occurring once. The sample originates from a study of identical twins. Whole-study results and caveats: Twins' excess sharing was less marked for out-of-frame beta sequences. Compared with unrelated sharing, twin-shared out-of-frame alpha sequences had more low-probability sequences. Its conclusions, products of cross-sectional statistical analysis, did not come from following the same donors. A lower insertion count was a feature of abundant cord blood beta clonotypes, with no such feature in memory repertoires.

The length of the CDR3 is 13 residues. From germline, CDR1 is SGHRS and CDR2 YFSETQ. V was pared by 0 bases and J by 8 bases, with 9 bases between. A further study also used this sample, focusing on yellow fever vaccine responses in identical twins.

The sequenced material came from CD4+ T cells sorted from blood. The sequence was obtained from a woman younger than 35 in good health. This chain connects TRBV5-1 to TRBJ2-1; D remains unclear. CDR3 region: CASSLVGIDEQFF. Written as DNA, the CDR3 is TGCGCCAGCAGCTTGGTTGGGATAGATGAGCAGTTCTTC.